Shown below are 26 T cell receptor beta chains from a single sample sequenced in a study of molecular identifiers for immune sequencing clone quantification. MiXCR, run by TCRdb on the PCR reads, gives a single entry per CDR3 protein. Counted here are over 600,000 distinct CDR3 sequences, about 20% occurring once; the ten biggest clones make up 0.75% to 0.95%. Sequencing was done on a sample of naive CD8+ T cells from blood, with Jurkat cell RNA spiked in. Subset described: FACS-sorted CD8+CD4-CCR7+CD45RA+ naive T cells. The receptor source for this set is a human donor in good health. Some libraries in this study had Jurkat cell RNA spiked in.

Many counts were recorded for this clonotype. V is TRBV4-3 and J is TRBJ2-7; maybe TRBD1 (5 bases). The V and J ends lost 1 base and 4 bases respectively, with 11 bases between them. The CDR3 runs 14 residues. CDR1 and CDR2 (germline): LGHNA, YSLEER. For the CDR3, the DNA is TGCGCCAGCAGCCAAGGTGCAGGGTGGTACGAGCAGTACTTC. Translation gives CASSQGAGWYEQYF.

This clonotype has at least ten counts. V and J are TRBV30 and TRBJ2-3; unclear D gene. Trimming left V 0 bases short and J 2 bases short, with 9 bases between. CDR3 size: 14 residues. Per the germline V gene, CDR1 is GTSNPN and CDR2 is SVGIG (reference sequence). This CDR3 is CAWSVARFTDTQYF. The CDR3 bases are TGTGCCTGGAGTGTAGCTAGGTTCACAGATACGCAGTATTTT.

Only a few counts were recorded for this clonotype. V usage is TRBV13 and J usage is TRBJ2-1; 8 bases align to TRBD2. The CDR3 is 15 amino acids. Germline V gene sequence: CDR1 PRHDT, CDR2 FYEKMQ (reference sequence). The junction had 4 bases not matched to a gene; V was cut back by 4 bases and J by 2 bases. This CDR3 is CASSSGLAPYNEQFF. The CDR3 DNA reads TGTGCCAGCAGCTCTGGACTAGCCCCCTACAATGAGCAGTTCTTC.

Regarding this clonotype: A single base separates this from a much larger clone, so it may be a read error. The CDR3 loop is CASSSSKFGTYEQYF. For the CDR3, the DNA is TGTGCCAGTAGTTCATCGAAGTTCGGGACCTACGAGCAGTACTTC. This chain links TRBV19 with TRBJ2-7; a weak D match, TRBD2 (5 bases). Germline values: CDR1 LNHDA, CDR2 SQIVND (reference sequence). V lost 5 bases and J 2 bases, leaving 16 bases between the germline ends. The CDR3 spans 15 residues.

This clonotype has only a few counts. This CDR3 is missing its conserved last phenylalanine or tryptophan, likely due to a read error. The chain combines TRBV27 with TRBJ2-3; no definite D call. V lost 4 bases and J lost 1, with 12 bases in between. The germline gives CDR1 MNHEY, CDR2 SMNVEV (reference sequence). The CDR3 runs to 15 residues. The CDR3 bases are TGTGCCAGCAGTTCTGTCGGGCCTGGCACAGATACGCAGTATCTT. Translation: CASSSVGPGTDTQYL.

This clonotype turned up a few times. V is TRBV4-1 and J is TRBJ1-2; D gene ambiguous. Germline V CDR1 and CDR2: MGHRA, YSYEKL. The CDR3 has 15 amino acids. Trimming took off 1 base at V and 4 bases at J, with 13 bases between the two ends. The CDR3 nucleotides are TGCGCCAGCAGCCAAGTTGGTTTAGGTTCCTATGGCTACACCTTC. Protein product: CASSQVGLGSYGYTF.

In this sample, this clonotype turned up many times. The chain couples TRBV2 to TRBJ1-5; no clear D. The V end lost 0 bases, the J end lost 2 bases, and 14 bases lay between the germline ends. CDR1 is SNHLY, CDR2 FYNNEI, per germline. This CDR3 has 17 residues. CDR3 DNA sequence: TGTGCCAGCAGTGAAGCGCTTGCGGGATGGGGCAATCAGCCCCAGCATTTT. Its translation is CASSEALAGWGNQPQHF.

Notes on this clonotype: This clone may be a read error of a much larger clone one base away. The V and J genes are TRBV4-3 and TRBJ2-7; D not certain. Germline V gene sequence: CDR1 LGHNA, CDR2 YSLEER. The CDR3 extends over 14 amino acids. CDR3 loop: CASCQMSTYYEQYF. In DNA form, the CDR3 reads TGCGCCAGCTGCCAAATGTCCACATACTACGAGCAGTACTTC.

This chain connects TRBV5-1 to TRBJ2-1; 14 bases map to TRBD2. V dropped 3 bases and J dropped 0; count of bases not matched to a gene: 8. Germline V CDR1 and CDR2: SGHRS, YFSETQ. The CDR3 runs to 19 residues. The CDR3 loop reads CASSSRTSGRPTSYNEQFF. The CDR3 nucleotides are TGCGCCAGCAGCTCTCGGACTAGCGGGAGGCCTACCTCCTACAATGAGCAGTTCTTC.

This clonotype has ten or more counts. The rearrangement uses TRBV7-9 and TRBJ2-2; TRBD1 agrees at 7 bases. Germline CDR1 is SEHNR and CDR2 is FQNEAQ (reference sequence). The CDR3 is made up of 17 amino acids. V trimming: 8 bases; J trimming: 2 bases; junction bases outside the gene matches: 14. For the CDR3, the DNA is TGTGCCAGCGTCCTAATCGAGACAGGGAGAAACACCGGGGAGCTGTTTTTT. Protein sequence: CASVLIETGRNTGELFF.

About this clonotype: This could be a read error, since a much larger clone is one nucleotide away. The chain joins TRBV6-1 to TRBJ1-1; D not resolved. Germline CDR1 MNHNS, CDR2 SASEGT. This CDR3 has 13 amino acids. The V end was cut by 5 bases, the J end by 4 bases, with 11 bases between. CDR3 amino acids: CASSSLGSTEAFF. CDR3 bases: TGTGCCAGCAGTTCCCTTGGTAGCACTGAAGCTTTCTTT.

About this clonotype: This may arise from a read error, as a much more abundant clone is one base away. The chain uses TRBV5-6 and TRBJ2-7, with a tentative D call TRBD2 (6 bases). The ends were cut back, 4 bases at V and 6 bases at J, with 17 bases in the middle. The germline V gene has CDR1 SGHDT and CDR2 YYEEEE. The CDR3 has 14 amino acids. CDR3 sequence: CASSPGVGTFEQYF. The CDR3 DNA reads TGTGCCAGCAGCCCGGGCGTCGGGACTTTCGAGCAGTACTTC. Variable domain in full (rest from reference TRBV5-6 and TRBJ2-7): DAGVTQSPTHLIKTRGQQVTLRCSPKSGHDTVSWYQQALGQGPQFIFQYYEEEERQRGNFPDRFSGHQFPNYSSELNVNALLLGDSALYLCASSPGVGTFEQYFGPGTRLTVT.

This clonotype was detected a few times. The chain employs TRBV6-6 and TRBJ2-1; D may be TRBD1 or TRBD2 (5 bases each). Looked up from germline, CDR1 is MNHNY and CDR2 is SVGAGI (reference sequence). Deletions cut 2 bases from V and 4 bases from J, with 15 bases between. The length of the CDR3 is 16 residues. CDR3 sequence reads: CASSYTRDRVYNEQFF. The CDR3 DNA is TGTGCCAGCAGTTACACCCGGGACCGGGTGTACAATGAGCAGTTCTTC.

This clonotype was found many times. This chain connects TRBV20-1 to TRBJ2-7, with 13 bases matching TRBD2. CDR1 DFQATT and CDR2 SNEGSKA come from the germline V gene (reference sequence). CDR3 length: 14 amino acids. Trimming cost V 6 bases and J 7 bases; bases outside gene matches: 9. CDR3 coding DNA: TGCAGTGCCCGGACTAGCGGGAGAGCGGATGAGCAGTACTTC. Amino acid sequence: CSARTSGRADEQYF.

This clonotype was observed many times. V is TRBV7-9 and J is TRBJ1-4; D call uncertain. V lost 7 bases and J 2 bases, leaving 11 bases between the germline ends. The CDR3 is 14 amino acids. Germline CDR1 and CDR2: SEHNR and FQNEAQ (reference sequence). The CDR3 DNA reads as TGTGCCAGCACCCCGGTTGTCACTAATGAAAAACTGTTTTTT. Protein product: CASTPVVTNEKLFF.

This clonotype turned up a few times. The genes are TRBV20-1 and TRBJ2-1, with D unresolved. The germline CDR1 and CDR2 sequences are DFQATT and SNEGSKA (reference sequence). The CDR3 is 15 amino acids. V was shortened by 5 bases and J by 0 bases, with 14 bases between the two germline ends. The DNA of the CDR3 is TGCAGTGCTGGCCCACATATCTCCTCCTACAATGAGCAGTTCTTC. Residues: CSAGPHISSYNEQFF.

There are a few counts of this clonotype. A much larger clone is a single base away; this may be a read error. This is likely a read error, given that the CDR3 carries no conserved phenylalanine or tryptophan at its end. The CDR3 region has the DNA TGTGCCAGCAGCTTAGGACCCTGGGAAAAACTGTTTCTT. Encoded protein: CASSLGPWEKLFL. The chain is built from TRBV7-9 and TRBJ1-4; D is unclear. With 1 base removed from V and 8 bases from J, the gap between germline ends came to 8 bases. Germline V lookup: CDR1 SEHNR, CDR2 FQNEAQ (reference sequence). There are 13 residues in the CDR3.

This clonotype was observed at least ten times. This sequence joins TRBV30 and TRBJ1-1; 11 bases align to TRBD1. CDR1 GTSNPN and CDR2 SVGIG come from the germline V gene (reference sequence). Unmatched junction bases numbered 7, after V lost 2 bases and J lost 5 bases. The CDR3 extends over 15 amino acids. CDR3 bases: TGTGCCTGGAGTTGGGACAGGGGGATTGGAACTGAAGCTTTCTTT. Amino acid sequence: CAWSWDRGIGTEAFF.

The V call is TRBV29-1, the J call TRBJ1-2, with D unclear. The germline CDR1 and CDR2 sequences are SQVTM and ANQGSEA. The length of the CDR3 is 11 residues. V was shortened by 6 bases and J by 3 bases, with 8 bases between the two germline ends. The CDR3 spells CSVVGDYGYTF. The DNA of the CDR3 is TGCAGCGTCGTTGGGGACTATGGCTACACCTTC.

This clonotype was observed many times. The rearrangement links TRBV20-1 to TRBJ1-5, with unresolved D. V shed 1 base and J shed 0 bases, with 7 bases lying between them. This CDR3 has 14 amino acids. Germline V gives CDR1 DFQATT, CDR2 SNEGSKA (reference sequence). For the CDR3, the DNA is TGCAGTGCTAGAGGACCGGCTAGCAATCAGCCCCAGCATTTT. This encodes CSARGPASNQPQHF.

This clonotype has at least ten counts. The chain combines TRBV27 with TRBJ2-7; possible D gene TRBD1, 6 bases. Trimming cost V 3 bases and J 1 base, with 13 bases left between them. Germline V gene data show CDR1 as MNHEY and CDR2 as SMNVEV (reference sequence). The CDR3 runs 15 residues. As DNA, the CDR3 is TGTGCCAGCAGTTTCATAGGGGACACTTCCTACGAGCAGTACTTC. Encoded protein: CASSFIGDTSYEQYF.

Concerning this clonotype: Since a much larger clone is just one base distant, this may be a read error. The V and J genes are TRBV20-1 and TRBJ2-7; D unclear. Germline V gives CDR1 DFQATT, CDR2 SNEGSKA (reference sequence). This CDR3 comprises 14 residues. V was trimmed by 0 bases and J by 6 bases, leaving 15 bases between them. In nucleotides, the CDR3 is TGCAGTGCTAGAGATAGTCACACCCCGTCCGAGCAGTACTTC. It yields the protein CSARDSHTPSEQYF.

This clonotype has a single count. A read error may be the cause here, since a much bigger clone is one base away. This rearrangement joins TRBV18 to TRBJ2-7, with D perhaps matching TRBD2 (6 bases). Germline lookup yields CDR1 KGHSH and CDR2 LQKENI. This CDR3 has 18 residues. The V gene lost 4 bases and the J gene lost 4 bases, with 26 bases spanning the gap. CDR3 DNA: TGTGCCAGCTCACAGTCTGCACTCTTGGTAGCGGAACAATACGAGCAGTACTTC. It translates to CASSQSALLVAEQYEQYF.

This clonotype was found a few times. The chain joins TRBV11-2 to TRBJ2-3, with 8 bases identical to TRBD2. V was pared by 5 bases and J by 5 bases, with 6 bases of the junction left unmatched. The CDR3 has 14 residues. CDR1 is SGHAT, CDR2 FQNNGV, per germline. CDR3 amino acids: CASSTGRGVDTQYF. The CDR3 DNA sequence: TGTGCCAGCAGCACGGGGCGGGGGGTAGATACGCAGTATTTT.

This clonotype was seen many times. The chain joins TRBV28 to TRBJ2-5, with D perhaps being TRBD1 or TRBD2 (5 bases each). Germline V gene lookup returns CDR1 MDHEN and CDR2 SYDVKM. V lost 7 bases and J lost 1, with 16 bases in between. CDR3 length: 15 residues. The CDR3 sequence: CASTSLGELQETQYF. CDR3 coding DNA: TGTGCCAGCACTTCCCTAGGGGAGCTCCAAGAGACCCAGTACTTC.

Remarks on this clonotype: With a much larger clone just one base away, this may be a read error. The V call is TRBV20-1, the J call TRBJ1-4; possibly TRBD1 for D (5 bases). The germline V gene has CDR1 DFQATT and CDR2 SNEGSKA (reference sequence). V dropped 7 bases and J dropped 8 bases, with 17 bases sitting between them. The CDR3 totals 13 residues. The CDR3 loop reads CSVHGGGSEKLFF. In nucleotides, the CDR3 is TGCAGTGTCCACGGGGGAGGTAGCGAAAAACTGTTTTTT.